This T cell receptor (beta chain) was identified in a study of T cell repertoires in ileal Crohn's disease. Study context: About half received postoperative treatment, approximately 12 with thiopurines and around 18 anti-TNF.

This table comes from immunoSEQ multiplex PCR, and its TCRdb copy is limited to in-frame clones, with some not included. The table lists about 2,000 clones, more than 65% of them singletons. Concerning this clone itself: Its antigen is as yet unknown.

The study's findings and limits: Clonal expansions were more frequent in active smokers than non-smokers at surgery.

Per germline, CDR1 MDHEN and CDR2 SYDVKM. With 2 bases clipped from V and 5 bases from J, the junction kept 5 bases outside the gene matches. This CDR3 has 14 amino acids. This receptor was obtained from an adult with Crohn's disease. V and J are TRBV28 and TRBJ1-2, with 7 bases fitting TRBD1. Sequencing used ileal tissue. CDR3 DNA: TGTGCCAGCAGTTTAAGGGACAGCCTATATGGCTACACCTTC. As protein: CASSLRDSLYGYTF.